This TCR beta chain was sequenced in a study of T cells in Graves' hyperthyroidism and ophthalmopathy. The CDR3 has 14 residues. Trimming took 6 bases from V and 0 from J, leaving 11 bases between them. CDR1 is DFQATT and CDR2 is SNEGSKA in the germline V gene (reference sequence). This clonotype was seen only a few times. Researchers amplified the TCR beta CDR3 regions from RNA transcripts. HTBI primers were employed in a first-round RT-PCR of the TCR CDR3. In TCRdb, the multiplex PCR reads were re-called with MiXCR into one record per CDR3 protein. The data show a few hundred thousand distinct CDR3 sequences, with around 15% seen just once and around 61% held by the top ten.

The clonotype comes from a woman aged 55-70 years with Graves' ophthalmopathy. Sequenced sample: blood. The gene calls are TRBV20-1 and TRBJ1-4; D gene uncertain. The CDR3 nucleotides are TGCAGTGCGACCAGACCTCCAACTAATGAAAAACTGTTTTTT. This translates into CSATRPPTNEKLFF.